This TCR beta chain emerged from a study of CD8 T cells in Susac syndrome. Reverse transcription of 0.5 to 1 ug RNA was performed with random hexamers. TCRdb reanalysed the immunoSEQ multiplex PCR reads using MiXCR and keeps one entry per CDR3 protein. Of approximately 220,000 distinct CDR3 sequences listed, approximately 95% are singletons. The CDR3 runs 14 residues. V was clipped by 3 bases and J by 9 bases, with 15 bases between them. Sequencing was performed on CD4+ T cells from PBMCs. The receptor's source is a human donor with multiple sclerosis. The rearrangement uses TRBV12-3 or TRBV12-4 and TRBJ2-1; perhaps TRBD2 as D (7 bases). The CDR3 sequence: CASSFQRGRGEQFF. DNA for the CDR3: TGTGCCAGCAGTTTCCAGCGGGGCAGGGGTGAGCAGTTCTTC.